These 12 T cell receptor beta chains were all obtained from the same sample, sequenced in a study of vaccination and CD4 T cells after COVID-19 (dated by TCRdb to the early 2020s). Their recognized antigens are unknown. Library preparation used PCR. Instrument on record: Illumina iSeq 100. TCR sequencing of DNA from cultured CD4+ T cells used the Oncomine TCR Beta short-read assay at the Johns Hopkins FTIC core. TCRdb ran its own pipeline on the public reads, namely fastp trimming at Q25 and MiXCR clone calling, and kept in-frame beta chains. Every CDR3 protein is listed once, alongside the most common genes and DNA of its rows. For this sample the table gives roughly 14,000 distinct CDR3 sequences, of which 48% were detected only once. The top ten clonotypes cover more than 13% of the sample. The sample's treatment or condition label, decoded: roughly nine-day PBMC culture with coronavirus spike peptide pools or control peptides (ViraFEST assay).

The material sequenced was CD4+ T cells from blood, cultured in vitro. These receptors were collected from a human donor who had recovered from COVID-19.

This chain uses TRBV4-3 with TRBJ1-1; D not resolved. Per germline, CDR1 LGHNA and CDR2 YSLEER. The CDR3 runs to 16 residues. V lost 6 bases and J 2 bases, leaving 19 bases between the germline ends. For the CDR3, the DNA is TGCGCCAGCAGACGAAGGGAGGATTTCGAAAACACTGAAGCTTTCTTT. This sequence encodes CASRRREDFENTEAFF.

This rearrangement joins TRBV2 to TRBJ1-2, with unresolved D. The CDR3 is 13 residues long. Trimming removed 7 bases from V and 4 bases from J, with 13 bases in between. Germline assignment: CDR1 SNHLY and CDR2 FYNNEI. CDR3 sequence reads: CASNDPGGYGYTF. The CDR3 DNA reads TGTGCCAGCAATGATCCAGGAGGCTATGGCTACACCTTC.

The table lists this clonotype with a few counts. The rearrangement joins TRBV6-5 to TRBJ2-3, with D perhaps TRBD1 (5 bases). Deletions cut 1 base from V and 0 bases from J, with 11 bases between. This CDR3 has 16 amino acids. Germline loops: CDR1 MNHEY, CDR2 SVGAGI. The DNA of the CDR3 is TGTGCCAGCAGTTACTGGGCAGGGCGAAGCACAGATACGCAGTATTTT. It encodes CASSYWAGRSTDTQYF.

The rearrangement links TRBV6-2 or TRBV6-3 to TRBJ2-3; 10 nucleotides line up with TRBD1. The CDR3 covers 15 residues. With V trimmed by 6 bases and J by 4 bases, 7 bases remained unmatched. Germline loops: CDR1 MNHEY, CDR2 SVGEGT. Written as DNA, the CDR3 is TGTGCCAGCAGCTTGGGACAGGGGAGGGCAGATACGCAGTATTTT. This encodes CASSLGQGRADTQYF.

This clonotype was counted between two and nine times. The chain recombines TRBV30 with TRBJ1-5; 8 bases fit TRBD1. The trim removed 1 base at V and 4 bases at J, leaving 3 bases unmatched. The CDR3 contains 14 residues. Per the germline V gene, CDR1 is GTSNPN and CDR2 is SVGIG (reference sequence). CDR3 bases: TGTGCCTGGAGTGGGGACAGGACTAATCAGCCCCAGCATTTT. It encodes CAWSGDRTNQPQHF.

The gene calls are TRBV12-3 or TRBV12-4 and TRBJ1-2, with 10 bases fitting TRBD1. The CDR3 has 15 amino acids. J gave up 8 bases and V 2 bases, and 8 bases lay outside the gene matches. The CDR3 sequence is CASSLKDRGRGGYTF. Written as DNA, the CDR3 is TGTGCCAGCAGTTTAAAGGACAGGGGGAGAGGCGGCTACACCTTC.

The gene calls are TRBV11-3 and TRBJ2-2; D unclear. V lost 2 bases and J lost 7, with 8 bases in between. The CDR3 sequence is 13 residues long. Germline V gene sequence: CDR1 SGHNT, CDR2 YENEEA. The CDR3 region has the DNA TGTGCCAGCAGCTTAAATGCGTTCGGGGAGCTGTTTTTT. This codes for CASSLNAFGELFF.

The rearrangement links TRBV20-1 to TRBJ2-4; D might be TRBD1 (6 bases). CDR1 is DFQATT, CDR2 SNEGSKA, per germline (reference sequence). V was cut by 6 bases and J by 1 base, with 10 bases left in between. The CDR3 is 13 residues long. Written as DNA, the CDR3 is TGCAGTGCAGGGGGAGTGGCCAAAAACATTCAGTACTTC. It specifies CSAGGVAKNIQYF.

The chain employs TRBV12-3 or TRBV12-4 and TRBJ1-1, with D maybe TRBD1 (5 bases). V lost 5 bases to trimming and J lost 1 base, with 17 bases between them. CDR3 length: 16 residues. The CDR3 is CASSPGLPTPNTEAFF. The CDR3 region has the DNA TGTGCCAGCAGTCCGGGGCTTCCTACCCCGAACACTGAAGCTTTCTTT.

The chain combines TRBV7-2 with TRBJ1-5, with TRBD1 matching over 10 bases. The CDR3 extends over 15 amino acids. Germline V lookup: CDR1 SGHTA, CDR2 FQGNSA. V trimming: 5 bases; J trimming: 5 bases; junction bases outside the gene matches: 6. CDR3 sequence (DNA): TGTGCCAGCAGCCAAGAAGACAGGGGGCATCAGCCCCAGCATTTT. Translating it yields CASSQEDRGHQPQHF.

The J gene is TRBJ1-1, the V gene TRBV11-3; 7 bases are a match to TRBD1. The CDR3 has 14 residues. CDR1 is SGHNT and CDR2 is YENEEA in the germline V gene. V lost 4 bases and J lost 1; bases outside the gene matches: 3. The CDR3 sequence: CASSYRQGNTEAFF. CDR3 nucleotide sequence: TGTGCCAGCAGCTACCGACAGGGGAACACTGAAGCTTTCTTT.

This sequence joins TRBV19 and TRBJ1-5; D is ambiguous. Germline assignment: CDR1 LNHDA and CDR2 SQIVND (reference sequence). This CDR3 has 13 residues. The germline V and J ends were trimmed by 7 bases and 0 bases, with 7 bases remaining between them. The CDR3 loop reads CASTSVSNQPQHF. CDR3 nucleotide sequence: TGTGCCAGTACCTCCGTTAGCAATCAGCCCCAGCATTTT.